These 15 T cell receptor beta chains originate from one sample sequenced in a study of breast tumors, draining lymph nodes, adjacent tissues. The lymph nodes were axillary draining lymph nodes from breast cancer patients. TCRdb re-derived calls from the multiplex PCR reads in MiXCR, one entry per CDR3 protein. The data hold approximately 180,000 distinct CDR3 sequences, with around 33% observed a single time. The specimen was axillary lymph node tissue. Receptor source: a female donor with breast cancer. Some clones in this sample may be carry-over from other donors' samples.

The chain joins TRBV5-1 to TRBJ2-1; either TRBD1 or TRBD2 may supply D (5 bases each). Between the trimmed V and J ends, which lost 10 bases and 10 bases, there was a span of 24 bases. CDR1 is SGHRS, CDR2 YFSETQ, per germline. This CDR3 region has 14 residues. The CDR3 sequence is CAGTLGTSLDEQFF. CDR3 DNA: TGCGCCGGCACCCTTGGGACCTCCCTAGACGAGCAGTTCTTC. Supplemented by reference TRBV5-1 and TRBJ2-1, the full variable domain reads KAGVTQTPRYLIKTRGQQVTLSCSPISGHRSVSWYQQTPGQGLQFLFEYFSETQRNKGNFPGRFSGRQFSNSRSEMNVSTLELGDSALYLCAGTLGTSLDEQFFGPGTRLTVL.

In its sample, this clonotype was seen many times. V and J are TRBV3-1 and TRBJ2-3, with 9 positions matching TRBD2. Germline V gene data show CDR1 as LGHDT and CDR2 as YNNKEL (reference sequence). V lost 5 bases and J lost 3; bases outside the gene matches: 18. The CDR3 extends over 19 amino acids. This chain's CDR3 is CASSSSGSGSRGWTDTQYF. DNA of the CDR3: TGTGCCAGCAGCTCCAGTGGTAGCGGGAGCCGTGGCTGGACAGATACGCAGTATTTT.

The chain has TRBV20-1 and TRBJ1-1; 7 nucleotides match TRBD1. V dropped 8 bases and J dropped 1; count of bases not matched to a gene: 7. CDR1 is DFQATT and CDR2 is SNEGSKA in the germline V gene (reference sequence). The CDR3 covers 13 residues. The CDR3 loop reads CSPRGGGNTEAFF. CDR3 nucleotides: TGCAGTCCCAGGGGGGGAGGGAACACTGAAGCTTTCTTT.

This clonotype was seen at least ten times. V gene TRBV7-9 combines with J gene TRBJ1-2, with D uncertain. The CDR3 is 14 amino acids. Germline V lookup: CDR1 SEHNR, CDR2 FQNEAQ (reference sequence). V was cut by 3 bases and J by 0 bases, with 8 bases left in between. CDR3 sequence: CASSLGQANYGYTF. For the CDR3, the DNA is TGTGCCAGCAGCTTGGGTCAAGCTAACTATGGCTACACCTTC.

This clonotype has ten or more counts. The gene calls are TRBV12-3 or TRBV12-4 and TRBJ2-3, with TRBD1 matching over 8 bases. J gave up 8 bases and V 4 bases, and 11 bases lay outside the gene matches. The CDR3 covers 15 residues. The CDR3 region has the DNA TGTGCCAGCAGTTCGAACAGGGACAGGATTGGTACGCAGTATTTT. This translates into CASSSNRDRIGTQYF.

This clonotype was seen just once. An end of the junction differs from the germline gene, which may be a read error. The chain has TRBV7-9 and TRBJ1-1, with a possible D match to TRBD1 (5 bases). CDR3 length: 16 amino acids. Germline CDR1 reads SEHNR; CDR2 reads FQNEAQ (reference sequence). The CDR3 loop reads CASGLARGGIVTEAFF. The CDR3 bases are TGTGCCAGCGGCTTAGCGCGGGGCGGGATCGTGACTGAAGCTTTCTTT.

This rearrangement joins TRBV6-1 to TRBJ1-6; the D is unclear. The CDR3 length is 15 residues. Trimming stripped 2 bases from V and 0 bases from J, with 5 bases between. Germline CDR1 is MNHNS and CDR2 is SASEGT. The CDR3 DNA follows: TGTGCCAGCAGTGAACGGGTCTCCTATAATTCACCCCTCCACTTT. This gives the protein CASSERVSYNSPLHF.

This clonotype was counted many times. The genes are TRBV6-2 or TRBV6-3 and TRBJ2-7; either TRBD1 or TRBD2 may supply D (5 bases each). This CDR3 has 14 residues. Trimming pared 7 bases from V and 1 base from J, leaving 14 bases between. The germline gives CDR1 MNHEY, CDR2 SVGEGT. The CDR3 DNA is TGTGCCAGCACCCAGACGGGGACGTCCTACGAGCAGTACTTC. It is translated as CASTQTGTSYEQYF.

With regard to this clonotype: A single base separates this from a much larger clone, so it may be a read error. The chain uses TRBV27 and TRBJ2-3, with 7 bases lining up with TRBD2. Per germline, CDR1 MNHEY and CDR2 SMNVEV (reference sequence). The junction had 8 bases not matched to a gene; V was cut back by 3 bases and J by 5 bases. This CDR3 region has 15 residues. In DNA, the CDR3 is TGTGCCAGCAGTTTGACGGGCGGGAGACGAGATACGCAGTATTTT. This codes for CASSLTGGRRDTQYF.

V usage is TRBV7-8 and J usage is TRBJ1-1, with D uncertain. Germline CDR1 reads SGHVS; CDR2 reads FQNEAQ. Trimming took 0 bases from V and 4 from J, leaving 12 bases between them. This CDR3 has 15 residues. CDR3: CASSLARAKVTEAFF. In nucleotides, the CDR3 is TGTGCCAGCAGCTTAGCCCGGGCCAAGGTCACTGAAGCTTTCTTT.

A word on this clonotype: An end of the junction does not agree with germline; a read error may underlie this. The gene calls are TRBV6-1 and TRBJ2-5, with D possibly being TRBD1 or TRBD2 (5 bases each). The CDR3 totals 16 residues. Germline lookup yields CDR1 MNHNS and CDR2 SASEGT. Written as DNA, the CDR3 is TGTGCCAGCAGTGAAGGAGGGGAGACGGTGAAAAAGACCCAGTGCTTC. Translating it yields CASSEGGETVKKTQCF.

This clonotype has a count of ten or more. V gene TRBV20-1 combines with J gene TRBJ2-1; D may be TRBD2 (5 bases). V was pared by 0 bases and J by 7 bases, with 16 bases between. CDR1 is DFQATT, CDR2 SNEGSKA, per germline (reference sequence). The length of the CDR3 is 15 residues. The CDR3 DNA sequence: TGCAGTGCTAGAGATCCCCGGGATGGGCGGAATGAGCAGTTCTTC. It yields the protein CSARDPRDGRNEQFF.

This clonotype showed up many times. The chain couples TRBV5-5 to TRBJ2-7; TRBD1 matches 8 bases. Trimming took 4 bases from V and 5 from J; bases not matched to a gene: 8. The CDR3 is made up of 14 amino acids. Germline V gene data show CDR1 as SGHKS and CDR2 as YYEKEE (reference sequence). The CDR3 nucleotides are TGTGCCAGCAGCCGAGGACAGGGAGCCAACGAGCAGTACTTC. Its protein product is CASSRGQGANEQYF.

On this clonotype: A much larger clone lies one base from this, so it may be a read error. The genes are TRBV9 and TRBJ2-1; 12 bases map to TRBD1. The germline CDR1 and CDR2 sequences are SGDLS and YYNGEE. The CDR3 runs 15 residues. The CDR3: CASSDRDRGQYEPFF. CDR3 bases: TGTGCCAGCAGCGACCGGGACAGGGGGCAATATGAGCCGTTCTTC.

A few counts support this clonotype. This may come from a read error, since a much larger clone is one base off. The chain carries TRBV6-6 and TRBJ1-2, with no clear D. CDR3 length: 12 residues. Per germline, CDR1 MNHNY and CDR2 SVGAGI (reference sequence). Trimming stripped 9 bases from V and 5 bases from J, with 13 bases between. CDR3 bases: TGTGCCAGTGTCCAAGGTACTTATGGCTACACCTTC. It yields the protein CASVQGTYGYTF.